Following are 19 T cell receptor beta chains from one sample sequenced in a study of beta chain features in type 1 diabetes. TCRB transcripts that were expressed got sequenced, as all of the isolated RNA had been reverse transcribed. Here immunoSEQ multiplex PCR was the method, and the copy in TCRdb shows in-frame clones only, minus some. The sample includes hundreds of thousands of clones, roughly 13% of them seen just once. The specimen sequenced was naive CD4+ T cells from blood. Source of these receptors: a man aged 18 to 30 in good health.

Only a few counts were recorded for this clone. V is TRBV18 and J is TRBJ2-7, with D perhaps TRBD1 (6 bases). CDR1 KGHSH and CDR2 LQKENI come from the germline V gene. The V and J ends lost 3 bases and 5 bases respectively, with 17 bases between them. There are 15 residues in the CDR3. The CDR3 sequence is CASSPQGLNIHEQYF. The CDR3 nucleotides read TGTGCCAGCTCACCTCAGGGGCTAAATATTCACGAGCAGTACTTC.

There are a few counts of this clone. DNA of the CDR3: TGTGCCAGCAGTGAATTTGGGGAGAGGGCGGGGGGCTACACCTTC. Translation: CASSEFGERAGGYTF. The J gene is TRBJ1-2, the V gene TRBV25-1, with no clear D. The CDR3 has 15 residues. V lost 1 base and J 8 bases, leaving 17 bases between the germline ends. Germline assignment: CDR1 MGHDK and CDR2 SYGVNS.

CDR3 loop: CASSRHRAANEKLFF. CDR3 DNA: TGCGCCAGCAGCCGCCACAGGGCTGCTAATGAAAAACTGTTTTTT. The chain uses TRBV4-3 and TRBJ1-4, with D tentatively TRBD1 (6 bases). The germline V and J ends were trimmed by 4 bases and 3 bases, with 12 bases remaining between them. This CDR3 has 15 residues. Germline-derived CDR1 and CDR2 are LGHNA and YSLEER.

The chain combines TRBV30 with TRBJ1-2, with D possibly matching TRBD1 (6 bases). CDR1 and CDR2 from the germline V gene are GTSNPN and SVGIG (reference sequence). V was shortened by 3 bases and J by 1 base, with 9 bases between the two germline ends. The CDR3 consists of 13 residues. This chain's CDR3 is CAWRLQGNYGYTF. CDR3 coding DNA: TGTGCCTGGAGATTACAGGGTAACTATGGCTACACCTTC.

The DNA for the CDR3 is TGTGCCAGCAGCAAGGACAGGGGGCGGGAAGAGACCCAGTACTTC. This gives the protein CASSKDRGREETQYF. V is TRBV7-2 and J is TRBJ2-5; 11 bases are a match to TRBD1. Looked up from germline, CDR1 is SGHTA and CDR2 is FQGNSA. The CDR3 sequence is 15 residues long. After removal of 5 bases from V and 3 bases from J, the junction contained 5 bases not matched to a gene.

This clone appeared a few times. The J gene is TRBJ1-1, the V gene TRBV18; 7 nucleotides align to TRBD1. J lost 4 bases, V lost 8 bases, and 7 bases had no gene match. CDR1 KGHSH and CDR2 LQKENI come from the germline V gene. The CDR3 has 13 residues. CDR3 in amino acids: CASLRQGGTEAFF. CDR3 in DNA: TGTGCCAGCCTTCGACAGGGAGGCACTGAAGCTTTCTTT.

The rearrangement joins TRBV9 to TRBJ2-1; tentative D call: TRBD2 (5 bases). Trimming took 2 bases from V and 0 from J, leaving 9 bases between them. CDR3 length: 15 amino acids. Germline loops: CDR1 SGDLS, CDR2 YYNGEE. The chain's CDR3 is CASSVEGNSYNEQFF. CDR3 coding DNA: TGTGCCAGCAGCGTCGAGGGTAACTCCTACAATGAGCAGTTCTTC.

J is TRBJ1-4 and V is TRBV28; maybe TRBD1 (5 bases). From germline, CDR1 is MDHEN and CDR2 SYDVKM. The germline V and J ends were trimmed by 4 bases and 0 bases, with 9 bases remaining between them. There are 15 residues in the CDR3. For the CDR3, the DNA is TGTGCCAGCAGTTCTGGGGCAGCAACTAATGAAAAACTGTTTTTT. Protein: CASSSGAATNEKLFF.

In this sample, this clone turned up a few times. The genes are TRBV25-1 and TRBJ1-2; tentatively, D is TRBD1 (6 bases). Trimming cost V 5 bases and J 8 bases, with 12 bases left between them. The CDR3 loop spans 12 amino acids. Germline CDR1 reads MGHDK; CDR2 reads SYGVNS. CDR3 residues: CASSQTGWGYTF. The CDR3 DNA is TGTGCCAGCAGTCAAACAGGGTGGGGCTACACCTTC.

This clone came up a few times. This chain uses TRBV6-1 with TRBJ2-7; D is undetermined. The CDR3 loop spans 12 amino acids. Germline lookup yields CDR1 MNHNS and CDR2 SASEGT. V was cut by 2 bases and J by 3 bases, with 5 bases left in between. The CDR3 DNA follows: TGTGCCAGCAGTGAAAGCCTCTACGAGCAGTACTTC. This encodes CASSESLYEQYF.

The chain couples TRBV7-9 to TRBJ1-1, with 7 bases aligning to TRBD1. Germline CDR1 reads SEHNR; CDR2 reads FQNEAQ (reference sequence). The CDR3 runs 15 residues. Germline trimming cut 2 bases from V and 4 bases from J; bases unmatched to any gene: 7. The CDR3 nucleotides read TGTGCCAGCAGCTTAAGGCAGGGGGGCAGCACTGAAGCTTTCTTT. This sequence encodes CASSLRQGGSTEAFF.

This clone was recorded a few times. The chain is built from TRBV9 and TRBJ1-6; tentative D call: TRBD1 (5 bases). The germline V gene has CDR1 SGDLS and CDR2 YYNGEE. This CDR3 has 17 amino acids. V was pared by 4 bases and J by 5 bases, with 19 bases between. The DNA of the CDR3 is TGTGCCAGCAGCCCCATTCCGGGGGGTTCGGATAATTCACCCCTCCACTTT. It yields the protein CASSPIPGGSDNSPLHF.

V usage is TRBV28 and J usage is TRBJ2-7, with D possibly matching TRBD2 (5 bases). The CDR3 consists of 13 residues. The germline CDR1 and CDR2 sequences are MDHEN and SYDVKM. The germline V and J ends were trimmed by 7 bases and 3 bases, with 13 bases remaining between them. CDR3 DNA sequence: TGTGCCAGCAATCCGCCCGGGGTCTACGAGCAGTACTTC. It is translated as CASNPPGVYEQYF.

The chain joins TRBV7-2 to TRBJ1-1; perhaps TRBD1 as D (5 bases). The CDR3 length is 13 residues. Trimming shortened V by 5 bases and J by 1 base, and 8 bases separated the two germline ends. CDR1 SGHTA and CDR2 FQGNSA come from the germline V gene. The CDR3 coding sequence is TGTGCCAGCAGCCAAGACAGGAACACTGAAGCTTTCTTT. The encoded protein is CASSQDRNTEAFF.

In this sample, this clone turned up a few times. The chain carries TRBV2 and TRBJ1-6; a possible D gene is TRBD1 (6 bases). Germline V gene sequence: CDR1 SNHLY, CDR2 FYNNEI. V was trimmed by 7 bases and J by 5 bases, leaving 9 bases between them. This CDR3 is 13 amino acids long. The CDR3 loop reads CASNYRDNSPLHF. DNA for the CDR3: TGTGCCAGCAACTACAGGGATAATTCACCCCTCCACTTT.

In its sample, this clone was seen a few times. The gene calls are TRBV5-1 and TRBJ2-2, with 7 nucleotides matching TRBD2. This CDR3 contains 14 residues. V was pared by 4 bases and J by 7 bases, with 7 bases of the junction left unmatched. The V gene's germline CDR1 is SGHRS and CDR2 YFSETQ. The CDR3 loop is CASSGGPSGGELFF. The CDR3 DNA follows: TGCGCCAGCAGCGGGGGACCTAGCGGCGGGGAGCTGTTTTTT.

This clone was counted between two and nine times. The J gene is TRBJ1-5, the V gene TRBV6-5; D may be TRBD1 (5 bases). The germline CDR1 and CDR2 sequences are MNHEY and SVGAGI. The V end was cut by 6 bases, the J end by 7 bases, with 10 bases between. CDR3 length: 12 residues. CDR3 region: CASSGGGQPQHF. The CDR3 DNA reads as TGTGCCAGCAGCGGGGGTGGCCAGCCCCAGCATTTT.

The chain has TRBV7-3 and TRBJ2-5; tentatively, D is TRBD1 (6 bases). Trimming pared 0 bases from V and 2 bases from J, leaving 10 bases between. Germline CDR1 SGHTA, CDR2 FQGTGA. The CDR3 runs 15 residues. As DNA, the CDR3 is TGTGCCAGCAGCTTAACGCCAGGACAGCAAGAGACCCAGTACTTC. This translates into CASSLTPGQQETQYF.

The sample holds a few counts of this clone. This sequence joins TRBV28 and TRBJ1-2, with TRBD1 as a possible D gene (5 bases). Germline V gene data show CDR1 as MDHEN and CDR2 as SYDVKM. This CDR3 is 14 amino acids long. Trimming shortened V by 6 bases and J by 2 bases, and 13 bases separated the two germline ends. The CDR3 protein is CASSRSGRNYGYTF. CDR3 in DNA: TGTGCCAGCAGCCGATCAGGGAGGAACTATGGCTACACCTTC.